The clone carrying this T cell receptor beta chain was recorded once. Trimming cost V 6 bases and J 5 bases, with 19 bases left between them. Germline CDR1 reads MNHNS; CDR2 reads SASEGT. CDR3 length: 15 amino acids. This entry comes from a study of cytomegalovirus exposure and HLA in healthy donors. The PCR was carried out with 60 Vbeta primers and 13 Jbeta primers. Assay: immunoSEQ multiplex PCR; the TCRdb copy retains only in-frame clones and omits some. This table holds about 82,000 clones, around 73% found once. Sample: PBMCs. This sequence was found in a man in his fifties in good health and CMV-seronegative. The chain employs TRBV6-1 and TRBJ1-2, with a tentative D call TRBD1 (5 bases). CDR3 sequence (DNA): TGTGCCAGCAGCTTGAGCCATGCGGGGCGGTATGGCTACACCTTC. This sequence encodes CASSLSHAGRYGYTF.